The 24 T cell receptor beta chains below were found in one sample sequenced in a study of T cell repertoires in cytomegalovirus infection. TCRdb redid the calling of the reads with MiXCR, one entry per CDR3 protein. The top ten clones hold less than 10% of a sample with roughly 100,000 distinct CDR3 sequences, 16% of them seen once. The specimen was PBMCs. These receptors originate from a human donor in good health (CMV status not recorded). Some clones in this sample may be carry-over from other donors' samples.

The chain couples TRBV3-1 to TRBJ1-1, with a possible D match to TRBD1 (5 bases). Trimming stripped 1 base from V and 4 bases from J, with 10 bases between. The CDR3 runs 14 residues. Germline V gene lookup returns CDR1 LGHDT and CDR2 YNNKEL (reference sequence). CDR3 coding DNA: TGTGCCAGCAGCCAAGCTCAGGGCCTCACTGAAGCTTTCTTT. It is translated as CASSQAQGLTEAFF. The variable domain in full, completed from reference TRBV3-1 and TRBJ1-1, reads DTAVSQTPKYLVTQMGNDKSIKCEQNLGHDTMYWYKQDSKKFLKIMFSYNNKELIINETVPNRFSPKSPDKAHLNLHINSLELGDSAVYFCASSQAQGLTEAFFGQGTRLTVV.

This clonotype occurred many times. This chain joins TRBV2 and TRBJ1-3; D is ambiguous. The ends were cut back, 7 bases at V and 0 bases at J, with 13 bases in the middle. The CDR3 sequence is 15 residues long. The germline gives CDR1 SNHLY, CDR2 FYNNEI. The CDR3 region is CASTFLPSSGNTIYF. The DNA of the CDR3 is TGTGCCAGCACGTTCCTGCCGAGCTCTGGAAACACCATATATTTT.

This clonotype was seen many times. The chain links TRBV7-2 to TRBJ2-7; the D gene could be TRBD1 or TRBD2 (6 bases each). The CDR3 is 14 residues long. Germline V lookup: CDR1 SGHTA, CDR2 FQGNSA. V dropped 5 bases and J dropped 5 bases, with 16 bases sitting between them. CDR3 region: CASSLTRGGDEQYF. CDR3 bases: TGTGCCAGCAGCCTGACCAGGGGAGGCGACGAGCAGTACTTC. The full variable domain, its missing parts supplied by reference TRBV7-2 and TRBJ2-7, is GAGVSQSPSNKVTEKGKDVELRCDPISGHTALYWYRQSLGQGLEFLIYFQGNSAPDKSGLPSDRFSAERTGGSVSTLTIQRTQQEDSAVYLCASSLTRGGDEQYFGPGTRLTVT.

The chain carries TRBV29-1 and TRBJ1-5; TRBD1 aligns across 10 bases. Germline-derived CDR1 and CDR2 are SQVTM and ANQGSEA. After removal of 6 bases from V and 6 bases from J, the junction contained 5 bases not matched to a gene. The CDR3 runs to 13 residues. CDR3 sequence reads: CSVGQGKGQPQHF. CDR3 nucleotide sequence: TGCAGCGTGGGACAGGGGAAGGGTCAGCCCCAGCATTTT.

The chain carries TRBV4-3 and TRBJ1-1; D call uncertain. CDR1 LGHNA and CDR2 YSLEER come from the germline V gene. Trimming took off 2 bases at V and 0 bases at J, with 7 bases between the two ends. CDR3 length: 14 residues. The CDR3 sequence: CASSQPEMNTEAFF. The CDR3 region has the DNA TGCGCCAGCAGCCAACCGGAGATGAACACTGAAGCTTTCTTT.

The gene calls are TRBV2 and TRBJ2-3, with D tentatively TRBD1 or TRBD2 (6 bases each). The germline CDR1 and CDR2 sequences are SNHLY and FYNNEI. The CDR3 has 12 amino acids. Between the trimmed V and J ends, which lost 7 bases and 6 bases, there was a span of 11 bases. For the CDR3, the DNA is TGTGCCAGCATCCGAGGGGGGGATACGCAGTATTTT. Protein sequence: CASIRGGDTQYF.

The chain has TRBV12-3 or TRBV12-4 and TRBJ1-1; no clear D gene. V shed 2 bases and J shed 6 bases, with 19 bases lying between them. This CDR3 is built from 16 residues. The DNA of the CDR3 is TGTGCCAGCAGTTTATTGGGTGGGGAACGTAACGCTGAAGCTTTCTTT. Protein product: CASSLLGGERNAEAFF.

The J gene is TRBJ1-1, the V gene TRBV18; D gene ambiguous. Germline CDR1 KGHSH, CDR2 LQKENI. The CDR3 length is 13 residues. V was shortened by 3 bases and J by 2 bases, with 7 bases between the two germline ends. The CDR3 nucleotides are TGTGCCAGCTCACCTCAGGATAACACTGAAGCTTTCTTT. Translated: CASSPQDNTEAFF.

This clonotype came up many times. The chain is built from TRBV7-2 and TRBJ1-1; 8 bases fit TRBD1. V dropped 5 bases and J dropped 4; count of bases not matched to a gene: 9. The CDR3 length is 15 residues. Germline V lookup: CDR1 SGHTA, CDR2 FQGNSA. CDR3 residues: CASSPWTGKTTEAFF. CDR3 bases: TGTGCCAGCAGCCCGTGGACAGGGAAGACCACTGAAGCTTTCTTT.

Many counts were recorded for this clonotype. The chain recombines TRBV11-2 with TRBJ2-7, with 7 bases aligning to TRBD2. Germline CDR1 and CDR2: SGHAT and FQNNGV. This CDR3 has 16 residues. V lost 2 bases, J lost 4 bases, and 11 bases stayed unmatched. The CDR3 spells CASSLYRGGGIYEQYF. In DNA, the CDR3 is TGTGCCAGCAGCTTATATCGGGGCGGGGGTATATACGAGCAGTACTTC.

The chain couples TRBV2 to TRBJ1-2; the D gene is possibly TRBD1 (5 bases). The CDR3 spans 14 residues. Germline V gives CDR1 SNHLY, CDR2 FYNNEI. Trimming took off 4 bases at V and 4 bases at J, with 13 bases between the two ends. The CDR3 DNA sequence: TGTGCCAGCAGTGCCTTTGGGGGGATCTATGGCTACACCTTC. It is translated as CASSAFGGIYGYTF.

The gene calls are TRBV2 and TRBJ1-6, with D unclear. The CDR3 runs to 14 residues. Trimming shortened V by 2 bases and J by 14 bases, and 16 bases separated the two germline ends. The V gene's germline CDR1 is SNHLY and CDR2 FYNNEI. The CDR3 sequence is CASSETRTARSLHF. The DNA for the CDR3 is TGTGCCAGCAGTGAAACCAGGACTGCACGCTCCCTCCACTTT.

This clonotype was recorded a few times. V gene TRBV7-9 combines with J gene TRBJ2-1; D not resolved. CDR3 size: 12 residues. Trimming pared 4 bases from V and 4 bases from J, leaving 5 bases between. Germline V CDR1 and CDR2: SEHNR, FQNEAQ (reference sequence). The CDR3 coding sequence is TGTGCCAGCAGCTCCCAATACAATGAGCAGTTCTTC. It translates to CASSSQYNEQFF.

The J gene is TRBJ2-3, the V gene TRBV6-5; 8 nucleotides match TRBD1. This CDR3 contains 14 residues. Germline-derived CDR1 and CDR2 are MNHEY and SVGAGI. With 6 bases clipped from V and 6 bases from J, the junction kept 8 bases outside the gene matches. The CDR3: CASSRDRQSDTQYF. Written as DNA, the CDR3 is TGTGCCAGCAGCCGGGACAGGCAATCCGATACGCAGTATTTT.

The table lists this clonotype with many counts. V usage is TRBV7-2 and J usage is TRBJ2-7; D call uncertain. The CDR3 consists of 16 residues. CDR1 is SGHTA and CDR2 is FQGNSA in the germline V gene. Trimming left V 1 base short and J 0 bases short, with 13 bases between. CDR3 in DNA: TGTGCCAGCAGCTTAGGGTCTATGGGAAACTCCTACGAGCAGTACTTC. Amino acids: CASSLGSMGNSYEQYF. The entire variable domain, with the rest obtained from reference TRBV7-2 and TRBJ2-7, is as follows: GAGVSQSPSNKVTEKGKDVELRCDPISGHTALYWYRQSLGQGLEFLIYFQGNSAPDKSGLPSDRFSAERTGGSVSTLTIQRTQQEDSAVYLCASSLGSMGNSYEQYFGPGTRLTVT.

CDR3 residues: CASSLSRGDEQYF. CDR3 DNA sequence: TGTGCCAGCAGCTTGTCCAGGGGGGACGAGCAGTACTTC. J is TRBJ2-7 and V is TRBV5-4; weak D call: TRBD1 (7 bases). The CDR3 loop spans 13 amino acids. V shed 1 base and J shed 5 bases, with 10 bases lying between them. Germline CDR1 and CDR2: SGHNT and YYREEE (reference sequence). Full variable domain (missing parts from reference TRBV5-4 and TRBJ2-7): ETGVTQSPTHLIKTRGQQVTLRCSSQSGHNTVSWYQQALGQGPQFIFQYYREEENGRGNFPPRFSGLQFPNYSSELNVNALELDDSALYLCASSLSRGDEQYFGPGTRLTVT.

The rearrangement uses TRBV5-1 and TRBJ1-2; D possibly corresponds to TRBD1 (5 bases). The CDR3 loop spans 15 amino acids. Trimming pared 0 bases from V and 2 bases from J, leaving 11 bases between. CDR1 is SGHRS and CDR2 is YFSETQ in the germline V gene. CDR3 coding DNA: TGCGCCAGCAGCTTGGGGGGACTCTCAAACTATGGCTACACCTTC. Encoded protein: CASSLGGLSNYGYTF.

The chain couples TRBV20-1 to TRBJ1-5, with TRBD1 matching over 10 bases. The J segment lost 5 bases and the V segment lost 5 bases, leaving 6 bases of the junction unmatched. This CDR3 has 14 residues. Germline-derived CDR1 and CDR2 are DFQATT and SNEGSKA (reference sequence). CDR3 sequence: CSAYDRGRDQPQHF. The DNA of the CDR3 is TGCAGTGCTTACGACAGGGGGCGCGATCAGCCCCAGCATTTT.

This clonotype was seen more than once but under ten times. V gene TRBV5-5 combines with J gene TRBJ2-3, with D perhaps matching TRBD2 (6 bases). The length of the CDR3 is 14 residues. Trimming removed 1 base at V and 8 bases at J, with 14 bases between. Looked up from germline, CDR1 is SGHKS and CDR2 is YYEKEE (reference sequence). CDR3 nucleotides: TGTGCCAGCAGCTTGACCTTGGGGGGAGGTACGCAGTATTTT. Its translation is CASSLTLGGGTQYF.

This chain uses TRBV28 with TRBJ2-4; the D gene is possibly TRBD1 (6 bases). Between the trimmed V and J ends, which lost 1 base and 3 bases, there was a span of 13 bases. Germline CDR1 MDHEN, CDR2 SYDVKM. The CDR3 has 16 residues. The CDR3 nucleotides read TGTGCCAGCAGTTTATATGGGGGCGTAGGCAAAAACATTCAGTACTTC. It encodes CASSLYGGVGKNIQYF.

This clonotype was seen many times. V is TRBV7-8 and J is TRBJ1-1; D remains ambiguous. Germline CDR1 and CDR2: SGHVS and FQNEAQ. The ends were cut back, 5 bases at V and 7 bases at J, with 14 bases in the middle. This CDR3 comprises 13 residues. The CDR3 coding sequence is TGTGCCAGCAGCCTACGCGCACGGCGTGAAGCTTTCTTT. It translates to CASSLRARREAFF. The full variable domain, completed using reference TRBV7-8 and TRBJ1-1, is GAGVSQSPRYKVAKRGQDVALRCDPISGHVSLFWYQQALGQGPEFLTYFQNEAQLDKSGLPSDRFFAERPEGSVSTLKIQRTQQEDSAVYLCASSLRARREAFFGQGTRLTVV.

The CDR3, as DNA: TGTGCCAGCAGTTACTTGGGGGGAGGACAGCCCCAGCATTTT. Translated, it gives CASSYLGGGQPQHF. The rearrangement joins TRBV6-5 to TRBJ1-5; D is perhaps TRBD1 (5 bases). V was pared by 1 base and J by 7 bases, with 11 bases between. This CDR3 spans 14 amino acids. Germline CDR1 is MNHEY and CDR2 is SVGAGI.

This chain links TRBV20-1 with TRBJ2-5; 11 bases agree with TRBD2. Germline V gene data show CDR1 as DFQATT and CDR2 as SNEGSKA (reference sequence). Losses at the gene ends were 4 bases for V and 3 bases for J; bases not matched to a gene: 4. This CDR3 is 14 amino acids long. CDR3 in amino acids: CSANGGLAEETQYF. CDR3 sequence (DNA): TGCAGTGCTAACGGGGGACTAGCGGAAGAGACCCAGTACTTC.

This clonotype was seen many times. The chain uses TRBV7-2 and TRBJ1-3; D is possibly TRBD1 (5 bases). Trimming removed 2 bases from V and 2 bases from J, with 10 bases in between. The germline gives CDR1 SGHTA, CDR2 FQGNSA. The CDR3 is 15 residues long. In nucleotides, the CDR3 is TGTGCCAGCAGCTTAACCCCAGGGACTGGAAACACCATATATTTT. It translates to CASSLTPGTGNTIYF.